The 21 T cell receptor beta chains given below trace back to one sample, sequenced in a study of T cell repertoires in cytomegalovirus infection. A single record per CDR3 protein comes from TCRdb applying MiXCR to the reads. The sample contains hundreds of thousands of distinct CDR3 sequences, 15% to 20% of which appear only once. Specimen: PBMCs. All receptors come from a human donor in good health (CMV status not recorded). Some clones in this sample may be carry-over from other donors' samples.

This clonotype was picked up many times. The chain has TRBV7-2 and TRBJ2-1, with 12 positions matching TRBD2. The CDR3 loop spans 15 amino acids. Germline V gives CDR1 SGHTA, CDR2 FQGNSA. The V and J ends lost 2 bases and 9 bases, in that order; junction bases with no gene match: 5. This CDR3 reads CASSLTGLAGPEQFF. The CDR3, as DNA: TGTGCCAGCAGCTTAACGGGACTAGCGGGCCCTGAGCAGTTCTTC.

The rearrangement joins TRBV14 to TRBJ2-7; 9 positions agree with TRBD2. Germline trimming cut 1 base from V and 3 bases from J; bases unmatched to any gene: 4. Germline loops: CDR1 SGHDN, CDR2 FVKESK. The CDR3 is 15 amino acids. The CDR3 reads CASSQGLADLYEQYF. As DNA, the CDR3 is TGTGCCAGCAGCCAAGGACTAGCGGATCTCTACGAGCAGTACTTC.

This chain links TRBV4-2 with TRBJ2-7; D is perhaps TRBD1 or TRBD2 (5 bases each). The ends were cut back, 3 bases at V and 4 bases at J, with 7 bases in the middle. Germline values: CDR1 LGHNA, CDR2 YNFKEQ. The CDR3 is made up of 12 amino acids. CDR3 nucleotide sequence: TGTGCCAGCAGCCAGGGGGAGTACGAGCAGTACTTC. Protein: CASSQGEYEQYF.

There are many counts of this clonotype. The V gene is TRBV11-2, the J gene TRBJ2-3; D is tentatively TRBD1 or TRBD2 (5 bases each). V lost 2 bases, J lost 2 bases, and 11 bases lay in between. Germline CDR1 is SGHAT and CDR2 is FQNNGV. The CDR3 totals 15 residues. CDR3 sequence reads: CASSLKRDHTDTQYF. CDR3 bases: TGTGCCAGCAGCTTAAAGAGGGACCACACAGATACGCAGTATTTT.

The chain recombines TRBV11-3 with TRBJ2-3; 11 bases map to TRBD2. There are 15 residues in the CDR3. J lost 4 bases, V lost 5 bases, and 5 bases had no gene match. Germline assignment: CDR1 SGHNT and CDR2 YENEEA. CDR3 loop: CASSDGLAGADTQYF. The CDR3 DNA reads as TGTGCCAGCAGCGACGGACTAGCGGGCGCAGATACGCAGTATTTT. Looking up the rest from reference TRBV11-3 and TRBJ2-3 gives the full variable domain: EAGVVQSPRYKIIEKKQPVAFWCNPISGHNTLYWYLQNLGQGPELLIRYENEEAVDDSQLPKDRFSAERLKGVDSTLKIQPAELGDSAVYLCASSDGLAGADTQYFGPGTRLTVL.

A few counts support this clonotype. The chain uses TRBV6-2 or TRBV6-3 and TRBJ1-1, with TRBD1 matching 9 bases. V lost 6 bases and J lost 4; bases outside the gene matches: 12. Germline assignment: CDR1 MNHEY and CDR2 SVGEGT. There are 16 residues in the CDR3. CDR3 coding DNA: TGTGCCAGCAGAACCGGGACAGGGATTAAGAGCACTGAAGCTTTCTTT. Encoded protein: CASRTGTGIKSTEAFF.

V is TRBV19 and J is TRBJ2-1; 8 nucleotides match TRBD2. The germline CDR1 and CDR2 sequences are LNHDA and SQIVND (reference sequence). The CDR3 spans 15 residues. The V and J ends lost 7 bases and 4 bases, in that order; junction bases with no gene match: 9. This chain's CDR3 is CASKADLAGYNEQFF. The CDR3 DNA reads TGTGCCAGTAAAGCCGATTTAGCGGGATACAATGAGCAGTTCTTC.

This clonotype was counted many times. The chain combines TRBV4-3 with TRBJ1-1, with D perhaps TRBD1 (6 bases). Trimming took off 0 bases at V and 2 bases at J, with 7 bases between the two ends. Germline CDR1 and CDR2: LGHNA and YSLEER. This CDR3 is built from 14 residues. Here the CDR3 DNA reads TGCGCCAGCAGCCAAGACAGGGGAAACACTGAAGCTTTCTTT. Translation: CASSQDRGNTEAFF.

The chain joins TRBV5-1 to TRBJ2-7; TRBD2 matches 9 bases. Germline CDR1 and CDR2: SGHRS and YFSETQ. The CDR3 extends over 14 amino acids. J was trimmed by 4 bases and V by 3 bases; bases with no gene match: 5. CDR3 protein: CASSSGLAPYEQYF. The CDR3 nucleotides read TGCGCCAGCAGCTCGGGACTAGCTCCTTACGAGCAGTACTTC.

This clonotype was recorded many times. The V call is TRBV7-9, the J call TRBJ1-2; TRBD1 matches 11 bases. The CDR3 has 16 amino acids. Germline V gene lookup returns CDR1 SEHNR and CDR2 FQNEAQ (reference sequence). The V and J ends lost 5 bases and 6 bases, in that order; junction bases with no gene match: 11. The CDR3 nucleotides are TGTGCCAGCAGCCATACGGGACAGGGGGAGAAAAATGGCTACACCTTC. Translation: CASSHTGQGEKNGYTF.

This clonotype was picked up a small number of times. Written as DNA, the CDR3 is TGTGCCAGCTCATTGACACAAGAGGGGGAAAAACTGTTTTTT. Its translation: CASSLTQEGEKLFF. The chain couples TRBV18 to TRBJ1-4; possible D gene TRBD1, 5 bases. Germline V lookup: CDR1 KGHSH, CDR2 LQKENI. This CDR3 is 14 amino acids long. V was trimmed by 5 bases and J by 8 bases, leaving 15 bases between them.

This clonotype was seen ten or more times. The chain links TRBV19 to TRBJ2-1; D is ambiguous. V was clipped by 3 bases and J by 7 bases, with 10 bases between them. Germline values: CDR1 LNHDA, CDR2 SQIVND (reference sequence). This CDR3 is built from 13 residues. The CDR3 nucleotides are TGTGCCAGTAGTATTGGCCCCCCTAATGAGCAGTTCTTC. Translated: CASSIGPPNEQFF. The entire variable domain, with the rest obtained from reference TRBV19 and TRBJ2-1, is as follows: DGGITQSPKYLFRKEGQNVTLSCEQNLNHDAMYWYRQDPGQGLRLIYYSQIVNDFQKGDIAEGYSVSREKKESFPLTVTSAQKNPTAFYLCASSIGPPNEQFFGPGTRLTVL.

The CDR3 sequence: CASSPLMGKETQYF. In DNA form, the CDR3 reads TGTGCCAGCTCACCACTCATGGGAAAAGAGACCCAGTACTTC. The J gene is TRBJ2-5, the V gene TRBV18; D is unclear. This CDR3 is 14 amino acids long. Trimming removed 1 base at V and 3 bases at J, with 9 bases between. CDR1 and CDR2 from the germline V gene are KGHSH and LQKENI.

There are a few counts of this clonotype. The chain carries TRBV13 and TRBJ2-3; 8 positions agree with TRBD2. This CDR3 contains 15 residues. CDR1 is PRHDT, CDR2 FYEKMQ, per germline (reference sequence). V trimming: 3 bases; J trimming: 5 bases; junction bases outside the gene matches: 7. Written as DNA, the CDR3 is TGTGCCAGCAGCTTCGGCGGGGGGTCGGTAGATACGCAGTATTTT. It encodes CASSFGGGSVDTQYF.

The CDR3 reads CASRDPADSEAFF. The CDR3 DNA reads TGTGCCAGCAGGGACCCGGCGGATTCCGAAGCTTTCTTT. The chain couples TRBV2 to TRBJ1-1; D ambiguous. The CDR3 sequence is 13 residues long. V shed 6 bases and J shed 8 bases, with 16 bases lying between them. Per germline, CDR1 SNHLY and CDR2 FYNNEI. The variable domain in full, with the rest retrieved from reference TRBV2 and TRBJ1-1, is EPEVTQTPSHQVTQMGQEVILRCVPISNHLYFYWYRQILGQKVEFLVSFYNNEISEKSEIFDDQFSVERPDGSNFTLKIRSTKLEDSAMYFCASRDPADSEAFFGQGTRLTVV.

As regards this clonotype: Since a much larger clone is just one base distant, this may be a read error. This is likely a read error, given that the CDR3 carries no conserved phenylalanine or tryptophan at its end. The chain links TRBV12-3 or TRBV12-4 to TRBJ2-5, with D perhaps given as TRBD1 or TRBD2 (5 bases each). The V end was cut by 3 bases, the J end by 3 bases, with 17 bases between. The CDR3 totals 16 residues. CDR3 in DNA: TGTGCCAGCAGTTTCTCGCTCGGACGGGGCAAAGAGACCCAGTACTTA. This translates into CASSFSLGRGKETQYL.

The chain employs TRBV5-1 and TRBJ1-1; D is possibly TRBD1 (5 bases). The CDR3 contains 13 residues. CDR1 and CDR2 from the germline V gene are SGHRS and YFSETQ. Trimming shortened V by 2 bases and J by 7 bases, and 12 bases separated the two germline ends. The CDR3 loop is CASSFDGAGEAFF. CDR3 in DNA: TGCGCCAGCAGCTTCGACGGGGCTGGTGAAGCTTTCTTT.

The genes are TRBV5-1 and TRBJ2-5, with TRBD2 matching over 8 bases. J lost 5 bases, V lost 5 bases, and 5 bases had no gene match. Per the germline V gene, CDR1 is SGHRS and CDR2 is YFSETQ. The CDR3 is 13 residues long. CDR3 DNA sequence: TGCGCCAGCAGGCCCACGGGAGGGGAGACCCAGTACTTC. It specifies CASRPTGGETQYF. The whole variable domain, remainder taken from reference TRBV5-1 and TRBJ2-5, is KAGVTQTPRYLIKTRGQQVTLSCSPISGHRSVSWYQQTPGQGLQFLFEYFSETQRNKGNFPGRFSGRQFSNSRSEMNVSTLELGDSALYLCASRPTGGETQYFGPGTRLLVL.

The chain employs TRBV10-3 and TRBJ1-3; D gene ambiguous. The CDR3 loop spans 14 amino acids. Germline V gene data show CDR1 as ENHRY and CDR2 as SYGVKD. Trimming left V 4 bases short and J 0 bases short, with 7 bases between. CDR3 residues: CAISATVSGNTIYF. As DNA, the CDR3 is TGTGCCATCAGTGCGACGGTCTCTGGAAACACCATATATTTT.

This clonotype was detected many times. The J gene is TRBJ1-1, the V gene TRBV25-1, with 7 bases identical to TRBD1. The germline V gene encodes CDR1 MGHDK and CDR2 SYGVNS. V trimming: 4 bases; J trimming: 1 base; junction bases outside the gene matches: 6. This CDR3 comprises 15 residues. The CDR3 protein is CASSGPGQKNTEAFF. In DNA, the CDR3 is TGTGCCAGCAGTGGACCGGGACAGAAGAACACTGAAGCTTTCTTT.

This clonotype was counted many times. The CDR3 loop is CASSPLSYGYTF. The CDR3 region has the DNA TGTGCCAGCAGCCCCTTGAGTTATGGCTACACCTTC. The genes are TRBV28 and TRBJ1-2; D gene uncertain. CDR3 size: 12 residues. Trimming cost V 6 bases and J 5 bases, with 10 bases left between them. The germline V gene encodes CDR1 MDHEN and CDR2 SYDVKM.